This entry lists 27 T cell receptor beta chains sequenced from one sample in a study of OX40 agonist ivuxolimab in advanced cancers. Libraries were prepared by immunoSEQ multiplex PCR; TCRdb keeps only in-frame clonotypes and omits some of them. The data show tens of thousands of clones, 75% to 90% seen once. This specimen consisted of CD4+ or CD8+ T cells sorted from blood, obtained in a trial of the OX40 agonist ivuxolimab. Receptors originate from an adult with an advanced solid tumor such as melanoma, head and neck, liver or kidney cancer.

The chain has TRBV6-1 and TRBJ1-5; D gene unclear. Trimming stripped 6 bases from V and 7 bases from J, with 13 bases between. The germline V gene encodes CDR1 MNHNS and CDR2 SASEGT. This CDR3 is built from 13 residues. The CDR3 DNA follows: TGTGCCAGCAGATACCCGGGGAACCAGCCCCAGCATTTT. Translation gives CASRYPGNQPQHF.

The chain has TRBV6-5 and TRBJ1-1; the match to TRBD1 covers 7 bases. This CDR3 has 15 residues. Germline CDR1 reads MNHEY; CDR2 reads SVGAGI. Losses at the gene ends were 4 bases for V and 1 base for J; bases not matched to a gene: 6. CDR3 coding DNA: TGTGCCAGCAGTTCCGCAGGGGGTGGGAACACTGAAGCTTTCTTT. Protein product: CASSSAGGGNTEAFF.

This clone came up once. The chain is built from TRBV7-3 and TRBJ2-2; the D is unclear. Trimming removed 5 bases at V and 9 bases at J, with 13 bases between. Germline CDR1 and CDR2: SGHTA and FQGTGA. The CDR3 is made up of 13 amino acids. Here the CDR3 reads CASSRDSSRELFF. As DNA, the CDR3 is TGTGCCAGCAGCCGTGACTCTAGTCGGGAGCTGTTTTTT.

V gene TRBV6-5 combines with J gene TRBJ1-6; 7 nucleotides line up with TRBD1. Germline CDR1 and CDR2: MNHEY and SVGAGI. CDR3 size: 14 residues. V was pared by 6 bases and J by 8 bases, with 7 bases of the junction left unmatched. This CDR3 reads CASRPRDSDSPLHF. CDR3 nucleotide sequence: TGTGCCAGCAGACCCCGGGACAGCGATTCACCCCTCCACTTT.

DNA for the CDR3: TGTGCCAGCAGCTCCGGACTAGCTGTCTACGAGCAGTACTTC. Translation gives CASSSGLAVYEQYF. This chain connects TRBV5-4 to TRBJ2-7, with 8 nucleotides matching TRBD2. CDR3 length: 14 residues. Trimming cost V 3 bases and J 3 bases; bases outside gene matches: 5. Looked up from germline, CDR1 is SGHNT and CDR2 is YYREEE (reference sequence).

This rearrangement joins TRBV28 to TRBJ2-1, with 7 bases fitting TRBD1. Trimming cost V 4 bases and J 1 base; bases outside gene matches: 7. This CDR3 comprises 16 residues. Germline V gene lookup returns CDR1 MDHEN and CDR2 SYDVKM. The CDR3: CASSSRTGPSYNEQFF. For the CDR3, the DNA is TGTGCCAGCAGTTCCCGGACAGGTCCGTCCTACAATGAGCAGTTCTTC.

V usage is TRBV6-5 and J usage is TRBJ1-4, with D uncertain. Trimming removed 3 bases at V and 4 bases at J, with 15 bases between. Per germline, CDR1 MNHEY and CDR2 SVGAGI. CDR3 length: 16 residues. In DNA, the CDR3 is TGTGCCAGCAGTTATTCGGGTTTGAGGAGTAATGAAAAACTGTTTTTT. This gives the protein CASSYSGLRSNEKLFF.

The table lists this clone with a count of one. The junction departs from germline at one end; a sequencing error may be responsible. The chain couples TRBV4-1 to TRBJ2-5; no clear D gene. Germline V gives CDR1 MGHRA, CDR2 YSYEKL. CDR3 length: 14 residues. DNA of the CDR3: TGCGCCAGCAACCAAGACGGCGGAGCAAGGGCCCAGTACTTC. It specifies CASNQDGGARAQYF.

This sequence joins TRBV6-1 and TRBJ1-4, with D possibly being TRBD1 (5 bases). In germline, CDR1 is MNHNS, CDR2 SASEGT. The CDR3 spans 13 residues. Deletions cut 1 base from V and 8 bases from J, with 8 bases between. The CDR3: CASSEDRREKLFF. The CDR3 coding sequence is TGTGCCAGCAGTGAAGACAGGCGAGAAAAACTGTTTTTT.

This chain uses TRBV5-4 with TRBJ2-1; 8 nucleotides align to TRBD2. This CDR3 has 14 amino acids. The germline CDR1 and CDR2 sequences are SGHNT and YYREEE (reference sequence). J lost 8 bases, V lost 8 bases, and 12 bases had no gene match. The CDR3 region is CASLLAEVGDEQFF. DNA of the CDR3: TGTGCCAGTCTACTAGCGGAGGTGGGGGATGAGCAGTTCTTC.

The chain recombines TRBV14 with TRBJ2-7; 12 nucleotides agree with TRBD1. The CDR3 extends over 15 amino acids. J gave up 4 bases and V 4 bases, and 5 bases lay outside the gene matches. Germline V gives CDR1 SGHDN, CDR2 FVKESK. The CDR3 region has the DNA TGTGCCAGCAGCCTGGGGACAGGGGGCCCTTACGAGCAGTACTTC. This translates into CASSLGTGGPYEQYF. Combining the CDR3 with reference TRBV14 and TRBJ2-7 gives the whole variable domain EAGVTQFPSHSVIEKGQTVTLRCDPISGHDNLYWYRRVMGKEIKFLLHFVKESKQDESGMPNNRFLAERTGGTYSTLKVQPAELEDSGVYFCASSLGTGGPYEQYFGPGTRLTVT.

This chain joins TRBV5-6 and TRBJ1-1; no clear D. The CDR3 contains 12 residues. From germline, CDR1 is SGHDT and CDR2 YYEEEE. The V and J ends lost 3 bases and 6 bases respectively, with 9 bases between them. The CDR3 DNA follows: TGTGCCAGCAGCTCGATGGGCCCTGAAGCTTTCTTT. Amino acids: CASSSMGPEAFF.

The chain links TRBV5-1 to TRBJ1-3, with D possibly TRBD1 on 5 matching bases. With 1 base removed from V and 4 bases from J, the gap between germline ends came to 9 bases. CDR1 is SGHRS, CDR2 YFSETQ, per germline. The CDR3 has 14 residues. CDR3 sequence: CASSLLGTGNTIYF. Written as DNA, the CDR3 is TGCGCCAGCAGCTTGCTGGGGACCGGAAACACCATATATTTT.

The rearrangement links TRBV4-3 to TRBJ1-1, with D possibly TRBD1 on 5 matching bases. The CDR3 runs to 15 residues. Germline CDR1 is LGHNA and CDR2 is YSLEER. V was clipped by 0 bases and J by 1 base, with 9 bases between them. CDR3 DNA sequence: TGCGCCAGCAGCCAAGATCTGGGGGGGAACACTGAAGCTTTCTTT. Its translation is CASSQDLGGNTEAFF.

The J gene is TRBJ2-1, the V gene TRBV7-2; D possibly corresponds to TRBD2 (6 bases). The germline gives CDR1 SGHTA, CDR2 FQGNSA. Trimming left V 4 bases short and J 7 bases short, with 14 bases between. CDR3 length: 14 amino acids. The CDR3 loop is CASSSSGTRNEQFF. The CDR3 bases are TGTGCCAGCAGCTCTTCGGGGACTCGAAATGAGCAGTTCTTC.

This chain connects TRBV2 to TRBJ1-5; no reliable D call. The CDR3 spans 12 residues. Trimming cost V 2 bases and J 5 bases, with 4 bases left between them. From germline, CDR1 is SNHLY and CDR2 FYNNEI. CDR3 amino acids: CASSEQYQPQHF. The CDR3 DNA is TGTGCCAGCAGTGAACAGTATCAGCCCCAGCATTTT.

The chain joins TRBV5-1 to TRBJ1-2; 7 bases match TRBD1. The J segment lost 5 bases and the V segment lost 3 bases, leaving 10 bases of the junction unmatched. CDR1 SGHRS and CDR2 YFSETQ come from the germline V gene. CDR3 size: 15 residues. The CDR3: CASSSGGGAEYGYTF. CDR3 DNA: TGCGCCAGCAGCTCTGGAGGGGGCGCGGAGTATGGCTACACCTTC.

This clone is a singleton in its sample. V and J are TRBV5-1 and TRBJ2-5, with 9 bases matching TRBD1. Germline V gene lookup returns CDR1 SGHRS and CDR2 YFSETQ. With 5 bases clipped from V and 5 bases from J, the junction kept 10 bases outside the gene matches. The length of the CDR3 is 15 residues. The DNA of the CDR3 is TGCGCCAGCAGAAGGAGGACAGGGGTCTTGGAGACCCAGTACTTC. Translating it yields CASRRRTGVLETQYF.

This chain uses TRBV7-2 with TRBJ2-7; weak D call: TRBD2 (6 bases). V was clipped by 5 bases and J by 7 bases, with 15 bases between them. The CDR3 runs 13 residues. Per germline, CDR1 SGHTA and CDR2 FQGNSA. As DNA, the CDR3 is TGTGCCAGCAGCCCCGGAGAGGGGAGGGAGCAGTACTTC. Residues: CASSPGEGREQYF.

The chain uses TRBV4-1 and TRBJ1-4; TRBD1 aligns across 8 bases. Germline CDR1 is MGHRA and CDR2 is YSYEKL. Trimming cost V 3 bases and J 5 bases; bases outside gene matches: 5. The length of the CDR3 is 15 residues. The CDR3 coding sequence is TGCGCCAGCAGCCATCAGGGGGCGCCCAATGAAAAACTGTTTTTT. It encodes CASSHQGAPNEKLFF.

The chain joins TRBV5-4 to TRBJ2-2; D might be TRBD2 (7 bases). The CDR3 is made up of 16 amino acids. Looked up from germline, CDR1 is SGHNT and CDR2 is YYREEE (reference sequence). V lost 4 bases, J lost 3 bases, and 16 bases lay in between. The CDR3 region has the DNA TGTGCCAGCAGCCCGAGGGGGGGAGGGTACACCGGGGAGCTGTTTTTT. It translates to CASSPRGGGYTGELFF.

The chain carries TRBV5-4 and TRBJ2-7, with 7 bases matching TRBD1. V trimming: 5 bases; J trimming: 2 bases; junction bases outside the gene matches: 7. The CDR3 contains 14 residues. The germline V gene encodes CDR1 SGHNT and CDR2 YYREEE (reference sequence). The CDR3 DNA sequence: TGTGCCAGCAGACCGCGACAGGGTCCCTACGAGCAGTACTTC. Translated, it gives CASRPRQGPYEQYF.

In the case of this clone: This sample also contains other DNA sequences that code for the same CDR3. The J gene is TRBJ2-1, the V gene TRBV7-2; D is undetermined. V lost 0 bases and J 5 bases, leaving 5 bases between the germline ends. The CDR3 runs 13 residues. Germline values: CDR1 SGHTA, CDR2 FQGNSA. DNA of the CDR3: TGTGCCAGCAGCTTAGCGGTGGACAATGAGCAGTTCTTC. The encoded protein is CASSLAVDNEQFF.

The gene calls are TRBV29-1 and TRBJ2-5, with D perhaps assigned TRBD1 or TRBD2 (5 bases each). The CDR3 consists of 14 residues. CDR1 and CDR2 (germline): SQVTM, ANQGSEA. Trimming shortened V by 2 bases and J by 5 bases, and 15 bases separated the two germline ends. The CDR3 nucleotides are TGCAGCGTTGAAAGGACCCTCTGGGGGGAGACCCAGTACTTC. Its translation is CSVERTLWGETQYF.

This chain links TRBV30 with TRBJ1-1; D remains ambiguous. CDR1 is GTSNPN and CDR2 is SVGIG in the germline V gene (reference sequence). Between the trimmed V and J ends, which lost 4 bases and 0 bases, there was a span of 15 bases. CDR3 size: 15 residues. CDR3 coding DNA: TGTGCCTGGATACTCGAAAGCAGAGTGAACACTGAAGCTTTCTTT. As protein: CAWILESRVNTEAFF.

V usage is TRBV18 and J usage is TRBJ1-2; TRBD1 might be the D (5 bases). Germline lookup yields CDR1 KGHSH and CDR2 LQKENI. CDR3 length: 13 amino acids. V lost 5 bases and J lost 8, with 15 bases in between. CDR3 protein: CASSNRDVGGYTF. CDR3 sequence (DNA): TGTGCCAGCTCAAACCGGGACGTCGGAGGCTACACCTTC.

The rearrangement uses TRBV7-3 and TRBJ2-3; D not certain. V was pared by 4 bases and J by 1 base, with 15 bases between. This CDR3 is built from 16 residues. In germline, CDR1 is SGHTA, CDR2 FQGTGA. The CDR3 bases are TGTGCCAGCAGCTGGGCGCTAGGTGGGGGCACAGATACGCAGTATTTT. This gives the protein CASSWALGGGTDTQYF.